A selection of T cell receptor beta chains follows, all from one sample in a study of response to subunit inactivated influenza vaccine. TCRdb re-derived calls from the RT-PCR reads in MiXCR, one entry per CDR3 protein. Of fewer than 700,000 distinct CDR3 sequences listed, approximately 13% are singletons. This sample comprised PBMCs from blood, obtained roughly 46 days after vaccination. These receptors were taken from a man between 50 and 59 years old who received an inactivated influenza vaccine. Each CDR3 is given with its conserved first and last residue. A D gene is named only where the DNA matches it firmly. The size field is filled for only some rows; it gives once, few, many or a size class.

TRBJ2-5 TRBV29-1 . few CSVAGVEGQETQYF TGCAGCGTTGCCGGGGTTGAGGGCCAGGAGACCCAGTACTTC
TRBJ2-2 TRBV29-1 . few CSVDMRGSGELFF TGCAGCGTTGATATGAGGGGGTCCGGGGAGCTGTTTTTT
TRBJ2-7 TRBV25-1 . few CASSEYKGREQYF TGTGCCAGCAGTGAATATAAGGGACGCGAGCAGTACTTC
TRBJ2-5 TRBV29-1 . many CSVEFQRAEWGQETQYF TGCAGCGTTGAATTCCAGCGGGCAGAGTGGGGCCAAGAGACCCAGTACTTC
TRBJ2-3 TRBV5-1 . many CASSSDRSFTDTQYF TGCGCCAGCAGCTCCGACAGGAGTTTCACAGATACGCAGTATTTT
TRBJ2-7 TRBV29-1 . many CSVEVLGEQYF TGCAGCGTTGAAGTCCTCGGGGAGCAGTACTTC
TRBJ1-1 TRBV6-7 TRBD1 few CASSYRRGTGFRLAFF TGTGCCAGCAGTTACCGACGAGGGACAGGGTTTCGGTTGGCTTTCTTT
TRBJ1-5 TRBV20-1 TRBD1 many CSAKTTGGFQPQHF TGCAGTGCAAAAACGACAGGGGGCTTTCAGCCCCAGCATTTT
TRBJ2-2 TRBV6-5 . . CASSTQHYGELFF TGTGCCAGCAGTACTCAGCACTACGGGGAGCTGTTTTTT
TRBJ2-6 TRBV5-1 . . CASSLQGSTTGANVLTF TGCGCCAGCAGCTTGCAGGGGTCCACCACTGGGGCCAACGTCCTGACTTTC
TRBJ2-1 TRBV5-1 TRBD1 many CASSTLQGTEQFF TGCGCCAGCAGCACATTACAGGGGACGGAGCAGTTCTTC
TRBJ1-1 TRBV7-2 . . CASSLMGPVTEAFF TGTGCCAGCAGCTTAATGGGTCCGGTGACTGAAGCTTTCTTT
TRBJ2-1 TRBV20-1 TRBD2 . CSARDVGGRAYNEQFF TGCAGTGCTAGAGATGTTGGCGGGAGGGCCTACAATGAGCAGTTCTTC
TRBJ2-1 TRBV9 . . CANSPGTEQFF TGTGCCAACAGCCCGGGGACTGAGCAGTTCTTC
TRBJ1-4 TRBV20-1 . . CSATAGLDEKLFF TGCAGTGCTACGGCAGGGCTAGACGAAAAACTGTTTTTT
TRBJ1-5 TRBV19 . few CASSISGEGQPQHF TGTGCCAGTAGTATCTCGGGGGAGGGTCAGCCCCAGCATTTT
TRBJ2-1 TRBV20-1 . few CSAGGSEQFF TGCAGTGCTGGAGGAAGTGAGCAGTTCTTC
TRBJ2-7 TRBV12-3/TRBV12-4 . many CASANYEQYF TGTGCCAGCGCGAATTACGAGCAGTACTTC
TRBJ2-2 TRBV5-1 . . CASSLFDGSLAGELFF TGCGCCAGCAGCTTGTTTGACGGGTCCCTCGCCGGGGAGCTGTTTTTT
TRBJ2-1 TRBV20-1 . few CSAPGLQGTYNEQFF TGCAGTGCTCCCGGCTTGCAGGGCACCTACAATGAGCAGTTCTTC
TRBJ2-1 TRBV7-2 TRBD2 . CASSPTSGRANEQFF TGTGCCAGCAGCCCCACTAGCGGGAGGGCCAATGAGCAGTTCTTC
TRBJ2-1 TRBV20-1 . . CSAQPVGREGSYNEQFF TGCAGTGCTCAACCGGTTGGGCGGGAAGGCTCTTACAATGAGCAGTTCTTC
TRBJ2-3 TRBV12-3/TRBV12-4 TRBD1 . CASSPDRVGADTQYF TGTGCCAGCAGTCCGGACAGGGTGGGAGCAGATACGCAGTATTTT
TRBJ1-1 TRBV30 . few CASSTAGHTEAFF TGTGCCTCTTCCACAGCGGGACACACTGAAGCTTTCTTT
TRBJ1-1 TRBV29-1 . . CSVAKGGTGEAFF TGCAGCGTCGCCAAAGGGGGAACTGGTGAAGCTTTCTTT
TRBJ2-1 TRBV27 . few CASSLSRRDPSSYNEQFF TGTGCCAGCAGTTTATCGCGCCGGGACCCGAGCTCCTACAATGAGCAGTTCTTC
TRBJ2-7 TRBV10-2 TRBD1 few CATRQGPRYEQYF TGCGCCACCCGACAGGGGCCACGGTACGAGCAGTACTTC
TRBJ1-4 TRBV4-3 . . CASSQSQGIWEKLFF TGCGCCAGCAGCCAATCCCAGGGGATTTGGGAAAAACTGTTTTTT
TRBJ1-1 TRBV15 TRBD1 many CATSRDRGGAFF TGTGCCACCAGCAGGGACAGGGGGGGAGCTTTCTTT
TRBJ2-2 TRBV10-2 . few CASSEFLPGELFF TGCGCCAGCAGTGAGTTCTTACCCGGGGAGCTGTTTTTT
TRBJ2-3 TRBV12-3/TRBV12-4 TRBD2 . CASSLSGLAGTDTQYF TGTGCCAGCAGTTTAAGTGGACTAGCGGGTACAGATACGCAGTATTTT
TRBJ2-2 TRBV12-3/TRBV12-4 . few CASSPGTPGELFF TGTGCCAGCAGCCCCGGGACTCCCGGGGAGCTGTTTTTT
TRBJ2-3 TRBV9 TRBD2 . CASSVGTRDTQYF TGTGCCAGCAGCGTGGGGACTAGAGATACGCAGTATTTT
TRBJ1-5 TRBV19 . . CASSMIGQGISRPQHF TGTGCCAGTAGTATGATCGGGCAGGGAATCTCTCGGCCCCAGCATTTT
TRBJ2-1 TRBV2 . many CASSEENNEQFF TGTGCCAGCAGTGAAGAGAACAATGAGCAGTTCTTC
TRBJ2-1 TRBV9 TRBD2 few CASSASGRALNEQFF TGTGCCAGCAGCGCTAGCGGGAGGGCCTTGAATGAGCAGTTCTTC
TRBJ2-3 TRBV5-1 . few CASSRQAEKTDTQYF TGCGCCAGCAGCCGACAGGCCGAGAAGACAGATACGCAGTATTTT
TRBJ2-2 TRBV28 TRBD1 . CATHGIKDRATGELFF TGTGCCACCCACGGTATAAAGGACAGGGCCACCGGGGAGCTGTTTTTT
TRBJ2-7 TRBV10-3 . many CAISELGQGSYEQYF TGTGCCATCAGTGAATTGGGGCAGGGCTCCTACGAGCAGTACTTC
TRBJ1-1 TRBV4-3 . . CASSQGDGNTEAFF TGCGCCAGCAGCCAAGGGGACGGGAACACTGAAGCTTTCTTT
TRBJ2-2 TRBV7-9 . . CASSLGSQGTNTGELFF TGTGCCAGCAGCTTAGGTTCTCAGGGGACGAACACCGGGGAGCTGTTTTTT
TRBJ2-1 TRBV20-1 . . CSARVLALGDEQFF TGCAGTGCTAGAGTTCTGGCCTTAGGCGATGAGCAGTTCTTC
TRBJ1-2 TRBV20-1 TRBD1 . CSARGQAEHYGYTF TGCAGTGCTAGGGGACAGGCGGAACACTATGGCTACACCTTC
TRBJ1-2 TRBV7-2 TRBD1 . CASSARDRTNNYGYTF TGTGCCAGCAGCGCAAGGGACAGGACAAATAACTATGGCTACACCTTC
TRBJ1-5 TRBV6-1 . . CASSASALQHF TGTGCCAGCAGTGCATCAGCCCTCCAGCATTTT
TRBJ1-1 TRBV7-9 . . CASSSSGRVGTEAFF TGTGCCAGCAGCTCATCAGGTCGCGTGGGCACTGAAGCTTTCTTT
TRBJ2-1 TRBV7-2 . . CASSPPVSNEQFF TGTGCCAGCAGCCCCCCCGTTAGCAATGAGCAGTTCTTC
TRBJ2-7 TRBV5-1 . few CASSDGASYEQYF TGCGCCAGCAGTGATGGGGCTAGCTACGAGCAGTACTTC
TRBJ1-5 TRBV5-6 TRBD1 . CASSTRGSNQPQHF TGTGCCAGCAGCACCAGGGGGAGCAATCAGCCCCAGCATTTT
TRBJ1-5 TRBV6-1 TRBD1 . CASWSRGRDQPQHF TGTGCCAGCTGGTCCAGGGGGCGCGATCAGCCCCAGCATTTT
TRBJ2-1 TRBV7-3 . . CASSLRGQGNNEQFF TGTGCCAGCAGCTTAAGGGGGCAGGGCAACAATGAGCAGTTCTTC
TRBJ1-6 TRBV12-3/TRBV12-4 . many CASSLAYNSPLHF TGTGCCAGCAGTTTAGCCTATAATTCACCCCTCCACTTT